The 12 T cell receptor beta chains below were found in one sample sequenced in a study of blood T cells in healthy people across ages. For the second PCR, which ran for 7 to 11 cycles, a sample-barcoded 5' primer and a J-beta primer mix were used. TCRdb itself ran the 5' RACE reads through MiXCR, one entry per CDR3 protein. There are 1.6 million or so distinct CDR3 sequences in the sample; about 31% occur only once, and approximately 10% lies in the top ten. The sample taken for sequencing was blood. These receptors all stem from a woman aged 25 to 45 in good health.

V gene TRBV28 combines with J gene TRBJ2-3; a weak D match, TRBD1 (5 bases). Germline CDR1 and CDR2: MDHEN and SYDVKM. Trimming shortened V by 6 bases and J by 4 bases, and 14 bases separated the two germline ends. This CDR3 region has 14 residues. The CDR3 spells CASRPRQYADTQYF. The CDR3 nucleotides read TGTGCCAGCAGGCCGCGACAGTACGCAGATACGCAGTATTTT. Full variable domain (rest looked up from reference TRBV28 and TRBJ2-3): DVKVTQSSRYLVKRTGEKVFLECVQDMDHENMFWYRQDPGLGLRLIYFSYDVKMKEKGDIPEGYSVSREKKERFSLILESASTNQTSMYLCASRPRQYADTQYFGPGTRLTVL.

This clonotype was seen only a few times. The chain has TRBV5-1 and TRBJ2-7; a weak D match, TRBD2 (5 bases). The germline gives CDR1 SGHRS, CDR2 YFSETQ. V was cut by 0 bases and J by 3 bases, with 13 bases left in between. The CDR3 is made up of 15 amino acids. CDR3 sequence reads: CASSLETRRSYEQYF. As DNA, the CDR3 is TGCGCCAGCAGCTTGGAAACTAGAAGGAGCTACGAGCAGTACTTC. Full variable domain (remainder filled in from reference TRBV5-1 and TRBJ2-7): KAGVTQTPRYLIKTRGQQVTLSCSPISGHRSVSWYQQTPGQGLQFLFEYFSETQRNKGNFPGRFSGRQFSNSRSEMNVSTLELGDSALYLCASSLETRRSYEQYFGPGTRLTVT.

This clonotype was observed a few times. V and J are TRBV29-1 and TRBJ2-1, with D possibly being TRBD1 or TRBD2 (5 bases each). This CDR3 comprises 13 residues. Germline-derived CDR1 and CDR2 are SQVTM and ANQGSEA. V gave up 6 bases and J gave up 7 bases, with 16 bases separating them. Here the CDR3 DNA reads TGCAGCGTCCCGGGACGGAGCTCTAATGAGCAGTTCTTC. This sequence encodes CSVPGRSSNEQFF.

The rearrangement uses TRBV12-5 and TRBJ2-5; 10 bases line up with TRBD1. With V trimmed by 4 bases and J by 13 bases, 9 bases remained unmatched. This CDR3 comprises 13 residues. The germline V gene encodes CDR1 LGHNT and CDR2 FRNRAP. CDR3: CASGWGTGDERYF. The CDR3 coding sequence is TGTGCTAGTGGTTGGGGGACAGGGGACGAGCGGTACTTC.

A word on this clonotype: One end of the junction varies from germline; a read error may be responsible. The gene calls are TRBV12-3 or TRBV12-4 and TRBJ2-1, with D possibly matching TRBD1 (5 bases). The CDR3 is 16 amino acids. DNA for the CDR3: TGTGCCAACAGTGTCTCAGGGATCCTCGGAAACAATGAGCAGTTCTTC. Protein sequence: CANSVSGILGNNEQFF.

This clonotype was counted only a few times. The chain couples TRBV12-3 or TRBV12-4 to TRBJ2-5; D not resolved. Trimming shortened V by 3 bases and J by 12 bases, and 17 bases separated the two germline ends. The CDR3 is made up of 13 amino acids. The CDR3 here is CASSFRVFKPKYF. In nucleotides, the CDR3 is TGTGCCAGCAGTTTTAGGGTCTTTAAACCAAAGTACTTC.

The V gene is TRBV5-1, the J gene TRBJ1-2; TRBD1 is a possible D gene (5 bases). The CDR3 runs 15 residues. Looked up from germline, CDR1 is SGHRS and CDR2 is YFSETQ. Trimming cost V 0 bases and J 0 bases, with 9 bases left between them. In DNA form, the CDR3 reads TGCGCCAGCAGCTTGGAGACAGCACCTAACTATGGCTACACCTTC. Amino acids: CASSLETAPNYGYTF.

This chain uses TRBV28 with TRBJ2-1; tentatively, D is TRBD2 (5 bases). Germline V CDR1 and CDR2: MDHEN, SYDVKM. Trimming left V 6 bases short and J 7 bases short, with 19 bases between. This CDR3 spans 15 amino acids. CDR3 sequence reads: CASSPLTTSGNEQFF. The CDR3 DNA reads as TGTGCCAGCAGCCCCCTTACCACATCGGGGAATGAGCAGTTCTTC.

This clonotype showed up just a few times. CDR3 nucleotide sequence: TGTGCCAGCAGCCATGACAGGGGGCGAGAGACCCAGTACTTC. Encoded protein: CASSHDRGRETQYF. The chain carries TRBV6-2 or TRBV6-3 and TRBJ2-7; 10 bases map to TRBD1. The J call may be wrong; the DNA end is better matched by TRBJ2-5. The length of the CDR3 is 14 residues. Germline lookup yields CDR1 MNHEY and CDR2 SVGEGT.

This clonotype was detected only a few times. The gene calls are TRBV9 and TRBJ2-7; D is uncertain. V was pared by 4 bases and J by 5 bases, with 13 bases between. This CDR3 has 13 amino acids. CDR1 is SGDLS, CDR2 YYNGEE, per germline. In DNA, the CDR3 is TGTGCCAGCAGCAACTCCACACGGGACGAGCAGTACTTC. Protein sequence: CASSNSTRDEQYF.

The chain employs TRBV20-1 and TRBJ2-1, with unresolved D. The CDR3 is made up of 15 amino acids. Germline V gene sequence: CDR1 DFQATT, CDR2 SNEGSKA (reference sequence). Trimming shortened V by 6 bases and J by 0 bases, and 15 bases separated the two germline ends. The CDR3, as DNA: TGCAGTGCCTCCTTCGGGCGGAACTCCTACAATGAGCAGTTCTTC. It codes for CSASFGRNSYNEQFF.

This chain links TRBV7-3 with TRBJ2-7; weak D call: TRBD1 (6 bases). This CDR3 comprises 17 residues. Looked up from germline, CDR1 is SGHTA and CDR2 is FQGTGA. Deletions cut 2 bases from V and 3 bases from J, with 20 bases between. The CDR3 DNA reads TGTGCCAGCAGCTTAGAGTGGGTGGACAGCGAAGACTACGAGCAGTACTTC. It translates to CASSLEWVDSEDYEQYF.